The 32 T cell receptor beta chains below come from one sample, sequenced in a study of cytomegalovirus exposure and HLA in healthy donors. PCR amplification relied on 60 Vbeta primers (plus 13 Jbeta primers). Clones were read by immunoSEQ multiplex PCR, and TCRdb kept only the in-frame ones, dropping some. The sample shows about 60,000 clones, approximately 73% of them seen only once. The sample comprised PBMCs. All receptors derive from a man between 50 and 59 years old in good health and CMV-seronegative.

This clone has only a few counts. The V and J genes are TRBV5-1 and TRBJ1-2; TRBD1 might be the D (5 bases). Deletions cut 7 bases from V and 8 bases from J, with 18 bases between. The germline V gene encodes CDR1 SGHRS and CDR2 YFSETQ. This CDR3 contains 13 residues. The DNA for the CDR3 is TGCGCCAGCGGCCTGGGGCCTCGAAAGGGCTACACCTTC. It encodes CASGLGPRKGYTF. The full variable domain, completed using reference TRBV5-1 and TRBJ1-2, is KAGVTQTPRYLIKTRGQQVTLSCSPISGHRSVSWYQQTPGQGLQFLFEYFSETQRNKGNFPGRFSGRQFSNSRSEMNVSTLELGDSALYLCASGLGPRKGYTFGSGTRLTVV.

This chain joins TRBV2 and TRBJ1-6; 8 bases are shared with TRBD1. Unmatched junction bases numbered 10, after V lost 1 base and J lost 14 bases. In germline, CDR1 is SNHLY, CDR2 FYNNEI. The CDR3 loop spans 15 amino acids. The CDR3 DNA reads as TGTGCCAGCAGTGAAGTCCGAGGACAGGGTCTGACCCTCCACTTT. Amino acids: CASSEVRGQGLTLHF.

This clone came up a few times. This chain links TRBV30 with TRBJ2-7; weak D call: TRBD2 (6 bases). CDR1 and CDR2 (germline): GTSNPN, SVGIG (reference sequence). CDR3 size: 12 residues. Trimming pared 5 bases from V and 6 bases from J, leaving 14 bases between. CDR3 in amino acids: CAWERRGSEQYF. The DNA for the CDR3 is TGTGCCTGGGAGAGGAGGGGAAGCGAGCAGTACTTC.

The chain couples TRBV18 to TRBJ1-1; D ambiguous. V was trimmed by 3 bases and J by 0 bases, leaving 5 bases between them. Per germline, CDR1 KGHSH and CDR2 LQKENI. The length of the CDR3 is 13 residues. The CDR3 coding sequence is TGTGCCAGCTCACCGGGCATGAACACTGAAGCTTTCTTT. Translating gives CASSPGMNTEAFF.

The chain is built from TRBV19 and TRBJ2-5, with 7 nucleotides matching TRBD2. CDR3 length: 17 amino acids. After removal of 0 bases from V and 3 bases from J, the junction contained 10 bases not matched to a gene. Germline CDR1 reads LNHDA; CDR2 reads SQIVND (reference sequence). This CDR3 reads CASSIDPPAGREETQYF. The CDR3 nucleotides read TGTGCCAGTAGTATAGATCCTCCAGCGGGACGGGAAGAGACCCAGTACTTC.

J is TRBJ2-7 and V is TRBV6-1, with 8 bases matching TRBD2. Germline CDR1 MNHNS, CDR2 SASEGT. Trimming removed 4 bases from V and 1 base from J; junction bases left unmatched: 9. This CDR3 has 16 residues. The CDR3 loop reads CASSGLRGGGSYEQYF. DNA of the CDR3: TGTGCCAGCAGTGGACTCCGGGGCGGGGGGTCCTACGAGCAGTACTTC.

The chain combines TRBV29-1 with TRBJ2-5; possible D gene TRBD2, 5 bases. The germline V gene has CDR1 SQVTM and CDR2 ANQGSEA. The V end lost 7 bases, the J end lost 7 bases, and 19 bases lay between the germline ends. CDR3 length: 13 residues. The CDR3 is CSAKWRTDVTQYF. CDR3 nucleotides: TGCAGCGCCAAGTGGAGGACCGACGTGACCCAGTACTTC.

The V gene is TRBV19, the J gene TRBJ1-3; 10 positions agree with TRBD1. V lost 3 bases and J lost 3; bases outside the gene matches: 5. CDR3 size: 16 residues. CDR1 is LNHDA, CDR2 SQIVND, per germline (reference sequence). As DNA, the CDR3 is TGTGCCAGTAGTATCACGGGACAGGGGAATGGAAACACCATATATTTT. Residues: CASSITGQGNGNTIYF.

This chain joins TRBV5-1 and TRBJ2-5; 8 nucleotides align to TRBD2. CDR1 and CDR2 (germline): SGHRS, YFSETQ. V lost 0 bases to trimming and J lost 4 bases; unmatched junction nucleotides: 8. This CDR3 comprises 16 residues. CDR3 in DNA: TGCGCCAGCAGCTTGGTCGGGACTAGGGGGTCAGAGACCCAGTACTTC. Translating gives CASSLVGTRGSETQYF.

This chain uses TRBV7-3 with TRBJ1-1; no definite D call. The V end lost 0 bases, the J end lost 8 bases, and 10 bases lay between the germline ends. The CDR3 sequence is 13 residues long. Per the germline V gene, CDR1 is SGHTA and CDR2 is FQGTGA. The CDR3 nucleotides read TGTGCCAGCAGCTTAACCCTTCGGTCGGAAGCTTTCTTT. Translation: CASSLTLRSEAFF. The whole variable domain, remainder taken from reference TRBV7-3 and TRBJ1-1, is GAGVSQTPSNKVTEKGKYVELRCDPISGHTALYWYRQSLGQGPEFLIYFQGTGAADDSGLPNDRFFAVRPEGSVSTLKIQRTERGDSAVYLCASSLTLRSEAFFGQGTRLTVV.

This clone was seen more than once but under ten times. The V gene is TRBV30, the J gene TRBJ2-2; TRBD1 agrees at 8 bases. Germline V gives CDR1 GTSNPN, CDR2 SVGIG (reference sequence). The CDR3 loop spans 14 amino acids. V shed 5 bases and J 5 bases; nucleotides not matched to a gene: 7. The CDR3 reads CAWETGVRTGELFF. CDR3 nucleotides: TGTGCCTGGGAGACAGGGGTGCGGACCGGGGAGCTGTTTTTT.

The chain links TRBV19 to TRBJ1-3, with 11 bases identical to TRBD1. V lost 6 bases, J lost 0 bases, and 13 bases stayed unmatched. The CDR3 consists of 19 residues. Germline V gene lookup returns CDR1 LNHDA and CDR2 SQIVND (reference sequence). CDR3 DNA: TGTGCCAGTAGCCTAACCTGGAGGGACAGGGGGGCCTCTGGAAACACCATATATTTT. Its protein product is CASSLTWRDRGASGNTIYF.

The chain links TRBV2 to TRBJ2-1; the D gene is possibly TRBD2 (5 bases). CDR1 and CDR2 (germline): SNHLY, FYNNEI. The V and J ends lost 6 bases and 4 bases respectively, with 16 bases between them. The CDR3 extends over 15 amino acids. CDR3 region: CASRMGRRDYNEQFF. The CDR3 nucleotides are TGTGCCAGCAGGATGGGTCGTCGGGATTACAATGAGCAGTTCTTC.

This chain connects TRBV10-3 to TRBJ2-7; D is perhaps TRBD2 (5 bases). The CDR3 runs to 14 residues. The germline gives CDR1 ENHRY, CDR2 SYGVKD. V was pared by 2 bases and J by 2 bases, with 10 bases between. The CDR3 DNA reads TGTGCCATCAGTGAGGACACGAGGGCCTACGAGCAGTACTTC. Translated, it gives CAISEDTRAYEQYF.

The chain uses TRBV5-1 and TRBJ1-2, with 9 nucleotides matching TRBD1. With 4 bases clipped from V and 2 bases from J, the junction kept 6 bases outside the gene matches. This CDR3 spans 15 amino acids. Germline lookup yields CDR1 SGHRS and CDR2 YFSETQ. CDR3 loop: CASSTGQGTNYGYTF. The CDR3 bases are TGCGCCAGCAGCACGGGACAGGGTACGAACTATGGCTACACCTTC.

CDR3 sequence: CASTNGVETQYF. CDR3 nucleotides: TGTGCCAGCACCAACGGAGTGGAGACCCAGTACTTC. The J gene is TRBJ2-5, the V gene TRBV6-6; no firm D call. The V gene's germline CDR1 is MNHNY and CDR2 SVGAGI (reference sequence). The CDR3 is 12 residues long. Trimming shortened V by 7 bases and J by 5 bases, and 11 bases separated the two germline ends.

V is TRBV19 and J is TRBJ1-1; a weak D match, TRBD1 (6 bases). CDR1 LNHDA and CDR2 SQIVND come from the germline V gene (reference sequence). The CDR3 spans 13 residues. Trimming shortened V by 8 bases and J by 4 bases, and 14 bases separated the two germline ends. CDR3: CASGHSGATEAFF. The CDR3 region has the DNA TGTGCCAGTGGGCACTCAGGGGCCACTGAAGCTTTCTTT.

This clone was found a few times. CDR3 nucleotides: TGTGCCAGTAGTATAGGGACACTTGAAGCTTTCTTT. As protein: CASSIGTLEAFF. The chain carries TRBV19 and TRBJ1-1, with TRBD1 as a possible D gene (5 bases). The CDR3 sequence is 12 residues long. Trimming left V 1 base short and J 7 bases short, with 7 bases between. The V gene's germline CDR1 is LNHDA and CDR2 SQIVND (reference sequence).

This clone was observed once. The chain is built from TRBV6-1 and TRBJ2-6, with TRBD1 identical over 7 bases. In germline, CDR1 is MNHNS, CDR2 SASEGT. V was pared by 4 bases and J by 4 bases, with 10 bases of the junction left unmatched. The CDR3 is made up of 17 amino acids. The CDR3 DNA sequence: TGTGCCAGCAGTGTGGGGTTACAGGGGTCAGGGGCCAACGTCCTGACTTTC. It translates to CASSVGLQGSGANVLTF.

This clone was observed a single time. V is TRBV27 and J is TRBJ1-2, with D possibly matching TRBD1 (6 bases). CDR3 length: 14 amino acids. Trimming took 3 bases from V and 8 from J, leaving 16 bases between them. Germline V gene lookup returns CDR1 MNHEY and CDR2 SMNVEV (reference sequence). The DNA of the CDR3 is TGTGCCAGCAGTTTCCAACAGGGTCTTGGGGGCTACACCTTC. Translation: CASSFQQGLGGYTF.

A few counts support this clone. The chain recombines TRBV29-1 with TRBJ1-1; no definite D call. The germline gives CDR1 SQVTM, CDR2 ANQGSEA. This CDR3 is 12 amino acids long. The V and J ends lost 0 bases and 8 bases respectively, with 10 bases between them. The CDR3 sequence: CSVEDGKLEAFF. CDR3 DNA: TGCAGCGTTGAAGATGGTAAGCTGGAAGCTTTCTTT.

This chain joins TRBV9 and TRBJ1-4; TRBD1 matches 8 bases. V dropped 0 bases and J dropped 7; count of bases not matched to a gene: 11. Per the germline V gene, CDR1 is SGDLS and CDR2 is YYNGEE. The CDR3 runs 17 residues. CDR3 amino acids: CASSVGGGTGTGEKLFF. The CDR3 DNA reads as TGTGCCAGCAGCGTAGGAGGGGGTACAGGGACAGGTGAAAAACTGTTTTTT.

CDR3 bases: TGTGCCAGCGGAAAAGTCGGTGGCGGGGACACTGAAGCTTTCTTT. Protein product: CASGKVGGGDTEAFF. The chain recombines TRBV5-4 with TRBJ1-1; D is unclear. Trimming pared 7 bases from V and 3 bases from J, leaving 19 bases between. The CDR3 spans 15 residues. Germline CDR1 is SGHNT and CDR2 is YYREEE (reference sequence).

The V and J genes are TRBV19 and TRBJ2-2, with 8 bases identical to TRBD2. Germline lookup yields CDR1 LNHDA and CDR2 SQIVND (reference sequence). The V and J ends lost 0 bases and 7 bases, in that order; junction bases with no gene match: 13. The CDR3 runs 18 residues. The CDR3 sequence is CASSIDLRPPRGDGELFF. In nucleotides, the CDR3 is TGTGCCAGTAGTATAGATCTCCGGCCGCCGCGGGGGGACGGGGAGCTGTTTTTT.

The chain employs TRBV5-1 and TRBJ1-2; a possible D gene is TRBD1 (5 bases). The CDR3 covers 15 residues. Trimming cost V 0 bases and J 7 bases, with 16 bases left between them. Germline assignment: CDR1 SGHRS and CDR2 YFSETQ. CDR3 nucleotide sequence: TGCGCCAGCAGCTTGGATAGGGGAAAGGTCGGTGGCTACACCTTC. Its translation is CASSLDRGKVGGYTF.

The chain is built from TRBV6-5 and TRBJ2-5, with D perhaps matching TRBD2 (5 bases). V lost 9 bases and J lost 5, with 10 bases in between. The germline CDR1 and CDR2 sequences are MNHEY and SVGAGI. CDR3 size: 11 residues. CDR3 amino acids: CASKRRETQYF. In DNA, the CDR3 is TGTGCCAGTAAGCGGCGGGAGACCCAGTACTTC.

This chain joins TRBV30 and TRBJ2-2; TRBD1 matches at 8 bases. The ends lost 5 bases at V and 4 bases at J; junction bases unmatched: 6. This CDR3 is 14 amino acids long. CDR1 and CDR2 from the germline V gene are GTSNPN and SVGIG (reference sequence). This CDR3 is CAWDRGGGTGELFF. CDR3 DNA sequence: TGTGCCTGGGACAGGGGTGGCGGCACCGGGGAGCTGTTTTTT.

This chain uses TRBV1 with TRBJ1-1; the D call of TRBD1 is as the table states it, not checked on the DNA. TRBV1 is a pseudogene segment. The CDR3 has 20 residues. The CDR3 spells CTSSHLTGTGGSSEGTEAFF. As DNA, the CDR3 is TGCACCAGCAGCCACCTTACCGGGACAGGGGGCTCCTCCGAGGGTACTGAAGCTTTCTTT.

The chain recombines TRBV4-1 with TRBJ1-1; D ambiguous. The V gene's germline CDR1 is MGHRA and CDR2 YSYEKL. This CDR3 is built from 18 residues. Between the trimmed V and J ends, which lost 2 bases and 0 bases, there was a span of 19 bases. Here the CDR3 reads CASSQRGSGPTLNTEAFF. In DNA form, the CDR3 reads TGCGCCAGCAGCCAACGCGGGAGCGGCCCTACACTGAACACTGAAGCTTTCTTT.

This chain uses TRBV2 with TRBJ2-6; 7 positions match TRBD1. The germline V gene encodes CDR1 SNHLY and CDR2 FYNNEI. Germline trimming cut 7 bases from V and 4 bases from J; bases unmatched to any gene: 10. There are 16 residues in the CDR3. CDR3 in amino acids: CASNARGLGGANVLTF. The DNA for the CDR3 is TGTGCCAGCAACGCCAGGGGGTTGGGAGGGGCCAACGTCCTGACTTTC.

This sequence joins TRBV9 and TRBJ1-2; 7 bases fit TRBD1. This CDR3 contains 13 residues. V lost 3 bases and J lost 4; bases outside the gene matches: 3. Per the germline V gene, CDR1 is SGDLS and CDR2 is YYNGEE. CDR3 sequence: CASSGRQGYGYTF. Written as DNA, the CDR3 is TGTGCCAGCAGCGGACGACAGGGCTATGGCTACACCTTC. The variable domain in full, with the rest retrieved from reference TRBV9 and TRBJ1-2, is DSGVTQTPKHLITATGQRVTLRCSPRSGDLSVYWYQQSLDQGLQFLIQYYNGEERAKGNILERFSAQQFPDLHSELNLSSLELGDSALYFCASSGRQGYGYTFGSGTRLTVV.

This chain joins TRBV5-4 and TRBJ2-7, with TRBD2 matching over 7 bases. CDR1 is SGHNT and CDR2 is YYREEE in the germline V gene (reference sequence). J gave up 4 bases and V 5 bases, and 12 bases lay outside the gene matches. This CDR3 spans 15 amino acids. CDR3 in amino acids: CASSDYLAVSYEQYF. In nucleotides, the CDR3 is TGTGCCAGCAGTGATTACCTAGCGGTGTCGTACGAGCAGTACTTC.